A single sample gave rise to the 23 T cell receptor beta chains below, sequenced in a study of OX40 agonist ivuxolimab in advanced cancers. This table comes from immunoSEQ multiplex PCR, and its TCRdb copy is limited to in-frame clones, with some not included. The sample records some 70,000 clones, approximately 81% being singletons. The starting material was CD4+ or CD8+ T cells sorted from blood, obtained in a trial of the OX40 agonist ivuxolimab. These receptors came from an adult with an advanced solid tumor such as melanoma, head and neck, liver or kidney cancer.

Written as DNA, the CDR3 is TGCGCCAGCAGTCCTTCCGCAGAGCTCTATGGCTACACCTTC. Translation: CASSPSAELYGYTF. The chain uses TRBV4-3 and TRBJ1-2; no clear D. Germline values: CDR1 LGHNA, CDR2 YSLEER. The CDR3 runs 14 residues. Trimming removed 6 bases from V and 4 bases from J, with 15 bases in between.

The chain joins TRBV10-3 to TRBJ1-1; D gene uncertain. The length of the CDR3 is 15 residues. Trimming took 3 bases from V and 1 from J, leaving 12 bases between them. Per the germline V gene, CDR1 is ENHRY and CDR2 is SYGVKD. The CDR3 spells CAISEYGSRNTEAFF. CDR3 DNA: TGTGCCATCAGTGAATACGGCAGCCGGAACACTGAAGCTTTCTTT.

This CDR3 is CASGLPPGQGAVNTEAFF. The CDR3 bases are TGTGCTAGTGGTTTGCCCCCGGGACAGGGGGCGGTGAACACTGAAGCTTTCTTT. The rearrangement uses TRBV12-5 and TRBJ1-1, with 12 bases that match TRBD1. Per the germline V gene, CDR1 is LGHNT and CDR2 is FRNRAP. V was pared by 2 bases and J by 0 bases, with 7 bases of the junction left unmatched. The CDR3 totals 18 residues.

In this sample, this clone turned up once. V gene TRBV29-1 combines with J gene TRBJ1-2, with D possibly being TRBD1 (5 bases). The CDR3 covers 12 residues. Trimming took off 7 bases at V and 8 bases at J, with 17 bases between the two ends. In germline, CDR1 is SQVTM, CDR2 ANQGSEA. The CDR3, as DNA: TGCAGCGCCGAGCAGGGAACCTACGGCTACACCTTC. It translates to CSAEQGTYGYTF. Using reference TRBV29-1 and TRBJ1-2 for the parts outside the CDR3, the full variable domain is SAVISQKPSRDICQRGTSLTIQCQVDSQVTMMFWYRQQPGQSLTLIATANQGSEATYESGFVIDKFPISRPNLTFSTLTVSNMSPEDSSIYLCSAEQGTYGYTFGSGTRLTVV.

This clone turned up a few times. V and J are TRBV18 and TRBJ1-2; 8 nucleotides agree with TRBD1. J was trimmed by 3 bases and V by 6 bases; bases with no gene match: 9. The CDR3 sequence is 15 residues long. Germline V gene lookup returns CDR1 KGHSH and CDR2 LQKENI. Here the CDR3 reads CASSRGQGNYYGYTF. As DNA, the CDR3 is TGTGCCAGCTCTCGAGGACAGGGAAACTACTATGGCTACACCTTC.

The J gene is TRBJ1-6, the V gene TRBV5-1; 8 positions match TRBD1. The germline V gene has CDR1 SGHRS and CDR2 YFSETQ. V lost 7 bases and J lost 0; bases outside the gene matches: 6. CDR3 length: 16 amino acids. CDR3 in amino acids: CASSTGASSYNSPLHF. CDR3 nucleotides: TGCGCCAGCTCGACAGGGGCAAGCTCCTATAATTCACCCCTCCACTTT. The variable domain in full, completed from reference TRBV5-1 and TRBJ1-6, reads KAGVTQTPRYLIKTRGQQVTLSCSPISGHRSVSWYQQTPGQGLQFLFEYFSETQRNKGNFPGRFSGRQFSNSRSEMNVSTLELGDSALYLCASSTGASSYNSPLHFGNGTRLTVT.

The chain links TRBV6-1 to TRBJ2-7; D is uncertain. The V end was cut by 3 bases, the J end by 4 bases, with 4 bases between. This CDR3 is 11 amino acids long. The germline V gene has CDR1 MNHNS and CDR2 SASEGT. In DNA, the CDR3 is TGTGCCAGCAGTGACCGGTACGAGCAGTACTTC. Protein product: CASSDRYEQYF.

This clone was picked up many times. The chain couples TRBV28 to TRBJ1-2, with D unresolved. CDR3 length: 12 amino acids. Trimming took 2 bases from V and 4 from J, leaving 5 bases between them. CDR1 is MDHEN, CDR2 SYDVKM, per germline. CDR3 sequence reads: CASSLRLYGYTF. The CDR3 DNA reads as TGTGCCAGCAGTTTACGGCTCTATGGCTACACCTTC.

Turning to this clone: The sample contains more than one DNA sequence encoding this CDR3. The chain links TRBV29-1 to TRBJ1-4, with D possibly being TRBD1 (5 bases). Trimming left V 5 bases short and J 0 bases short, with 7 bases between. Per germline, CDR1 SQVTM and CDR2 ANQGSEA. The CDR3 is 13 amino acids. The CDR3 DNA sequence: TGCAGCGTTAAGACAGCAACTAATGAAAAACTGTTTTTT. It is translated as CSVKTATNEKLFF. The entire variable domain, with the rest obtained from reference TRBV29-1 and TRBJ1-4, is as follows: SAVISQKPSRDICQRGTSLTIQCQVDSQVTMMFWYRQQPGQSLTLIATANQGSEATYESGFVIDKFPISRPNLTFSTLTVSNMSPEDSSIYLCSVKTATNEKLFFGSGTQLSVL.

V gene TRBV4-3 combines with J gene TRBJ2-7; D gene unclear. The ends were cut back, 0 bases at V and 0 bases at J, with 3 bases in the middle. This CDR3 spans 13 amino acids. Germline values: CDR1 LGHNA, CDR2 YSLEER. CDR3 DNA: TGCGCCAGCAGCCAAGAAGGCTCCTACGAGCAGTACTTC. Translation gives CASSQEGSYEQYF.

The rearrangement joins TRBV6-5 to TRBJ2-3; the D gene could be TRBD1 or TRBD2 (5 bases each). From germline, CDR1 is MNHEY and CDR2 SVGAGI. The V end lost 8 bases, the J end lost 0 bases, and 12 bases lay between the germline ends. The CDR3 has 14 residues. Here the CDR3 reads CASSMGDSTDTQYF. CDR3 nucleotides: TGTGCCAGCTCTATGGGGGATAGCACAGATACGCAGTATTTT.

The J gene is TRBJ2-7, the V gene TRBV7-8, with 11 bases identical to TRBD2. Trimming removed 4 bases from V and 0 bases from J; junction bases left unmatched: 5. Germline lookup yields CDR1 SGHVS and CDR2 FQNEAQ. This CDR3 is built from 16 residues. The CDR3 coding sequence is TGTGCCAGCAGCTGGGCGCTAGCGGGGGGCTCCTACGAGCAGTACTTC. This translates into CASSWALAGGSYEQYF.

The CDR3 spells CASTPTGGIVTDTQYF. Here the CDR3 DNA reads TGCGCCAGCACTCCCACAGGGGGGATTGTCACAGATACGCAGTATTTT. The V call is TRBV10-2, the J call TRBJ2-3; 8 bases align to TRBD1. V shed 7 bases, J shed 2 bases, and the junction held 11 bases outside the gene matches. Looked up from germline, CDR1 is WSHSY and CDR2 is SAAADI. The CDR3 length is 16 residues.

The rearrangement uses TRBV29-1 and TRBJ2-5, with 8 bases that match TRBD2. The CDR3 totals 13 residues. Germline assignment: CDR1 SQVTM and CDR2 ANQGSEA. Trimming at V came to 3 bases and at J to 4 bases, leaving 4 bases not matched to a gene. The CDR3 region has the DNA TGCAGCGTTGACGGGCTAGCGGGAGAGACCCAGTACTTC. Translation gives CSVDGLAGETQYF.

J is TRBJ2-2 and V is TRBV27, with D tentatively TRBD1 or TRBD2 (5 bases each). There are 13 residues in the CDR3. Trimming removed 5 bases from V and 6 bases from J, with 10 bases in between. Per germline, CDR1 MNHEY and CDR2 SMNVEV (reference sequence). For the CDR3, the DNA is TGTGCCAGCAGTACCCGGGGACCCGGGGAGCTGTTTTTT. Encoded protein: CASSTRGPGELFF.

This clone was counted a few times. This rearrangement joins TRBV5-6 to TRBJ2-5; TRBD2 agrees at 9 bases. Germline lookup yields CDR1 SGHDT and CDR2 YYEEEE. The CDR3 has 16 amino acids. After removal of 3 bases from V and 4 bases from J, the junction contained 10 bases not matched to a gene. CDR3 in amino acids: CASSYRRRGGLETQYF. The CDR3, as DNA: TGTGCCAGCAGCTACCGGAGGCGGGGGGGCCTAGAGACCCAGTACTTC.

The chain uses TRBV19 and TRBJ1-2; TRBD1 matches at 10 bases. The trim removed 5 bases at V and 5 bases at J, leaving 8 bases unmatched. The CDR3 length is 15 residues. The germline V gene has CDR1 LNHDA and CDR2 SQIVND (reference sequence). The CDR3 region has the DNA TGTGCCAGTAGTTTAGCGGGACAGGGGCCTTATGGCTACACCTTC. Amino acids: CASSLAGQGPYGYTF.

The J gene is TRBJ1-2, the V gene TRBV4-3; 7 bases match TRBD1. The CDR3 contains 17 residues. V lost 4 bases to trimming and J lost 5 bases; unmatched junction nucleotides: 16. Looked up from germline, CDR1 is LGHNA and CDR2 is YSLEER. CDR3 protein: CASSPSSGQGGYYGYTF. The CDR3 DNA is TGCGCCAGCAGCCCCTCCAGCGGTCAGGGGGGATATTATGGCTACACCTTC.

This clone was seen only a few times. The chain employs TRBV5-1 and TRBJ2-5; D may be TRBD1 (6 bases). The V gene's germline CDR1 is SGHRS and CDR2 YFSETQ. CDR3 size: 17 residues. Trimming pared 2 bases from V and 5 bases from J, leaving 22 bases between. CDR3 coding DNA: TGCGCCAGCAGCTTACAGGGTAGTTTGCACCTGGTGGAGACCCAGTACTTC. The encoded protein is CASSLQGSLHLVETQYF.

CDR3 DNA: TGTGCCAGCAGCTCCAGCGGGGGGCCGAACTACAATGAGCAGTTCTTC. Protein: CASSSSGGPNYNEQFF. V usage is TRBV28 and J usage is TRBJ2-1, with 9 nucleotides matching TRBD2. CDR1 MDHEN and CDR2 SYDVKM come from the germline V gene. This CDR3 region has 16 residues. J was trimmed by 3 bases and V by 6 bases; bases with no gene match: 9.

The V call is TRBV2, the J call TRBJ2-1; 9 positions match TRBD2. Losses at the gene ends were 5 bases for V and 10 bases for J; bases not matched to a gene: 9. The CDR3 contains 14 residues. Germline V CDR1 and CDR2: SNHLY, FYNNEI. CDR3: CASSRRGGHREQFF. The CDR3 nucleotides read TGTGCCAGCAGTAGGCGGGGGGGCCACAGGGAGCAGTTCTTC.

This rearrangement joins TRBV19 to TRBJ2-7; the D gene is possibly TRBD1 (5 bases). V was shortened by 6 bases and J by 4 bases, with 16 bases between the two germline ends. Germline V gives CDR1 LNHDA, CDR2 SQIVND (reference sequence). The CDR3 totals 14 residues. The CDR3 loop is CASSHPDRKYEQYF. CDR3 in DNA: TGTGCCAGTAGCCATCCTGACAGAAAGTACGAGCAGTACTTC.

The V call is TRBV6-1, the J call TRBJ1-1; D is possibly TRBD1 (5 bases). V lost 7 bases and J 0 bases, leaving 9 bases between the germline ends. CDR1 is MNHNS, CDR2 SASEGT, per germline. This CDR3 spans 13 amino acids. CDR3 residues: CASKGILNTEAFF. DNA of the CDR3: TGTGCCAGCAAGGGGATCTTGAACACTGAAGCTTTCTTT.